What follows is one TCR beta chain and its context. The antigen it recognizes is unknown. Within one base of it there is no much larger clone, and no base qualities were kept. Including the terminal cysteine and phenylalanine, the CDR3 comprises 15 residues. The entry retains the CDR3 DNA only, 45 bases that are in frame from base 1. Unmatched junction bases come to 7, with V trimmed by 3 bases and J by 4 bases. The germline V gene specifies MDHEN as CDR1 and SYDVKM as CDR2. Collaborating institutions collected whole blood in K2EDTA tubes following their own protocols. For TCRbeta analysis, collaborators shipped samples in one of three forms: frozen whole blood, isolated PBMCs, or DNA extracted from either of those sample types. This sample is drawn from a study of blood T cell repertoires in COVID-19 (TCRdb year 2020). A note on the overall study: Collaborator samples came from the United States, Italy and Spain and covered acute and convalescent phases of COVID-19. A freely available public database, intended as a resource for researchers studying the immune response to SARS-CoV-2, is where the repertoires were released. Where available, HLA class I and class II types were taken from metadata supplied by the sample provider and were not determined by assay-based typing. The material from the prospective study consisted of cDNA or gDNA derived from T cells, B-cell-depleted T cells, or PBMCs. Samples were obtained from the ongoing ImmuneRACE study (first 160 participants) and from approximately 1,200 subjects provided by 6 global collaborators. The dataset comprised deeply sampled blood TCRbeta repertoires from subjects exposed to, actively infected with, or recovered from COVID-19. A de-identified subject ID, COVID-19 status, age in years and sex were almost always included in the sample metadata.

The full study reports these points: How much clinical and demographic metadata was included differed by source and by participant, and the metadata was provided uncurated.

The immunoSEQ Assay, a bias-controlled multiplex PCR, was used to amplify TCRbeta CDR3 regions from genomic DNA. Concerning the study's data processing: Within the assay, amplification of reference gene primers was used to estimate how many nucleated cells each sample contained. To quantify the absolute abundance of each unique TCRbeta CDR3 rearrangement, sequence reads were collapsed and filtered. Productive Simpson clonality was computed per sample as the square root of Simpson's diversity index over productive rearrangements. TCRdb retrieved this table from immuneACCESS and kept in-frame rearrangements only. Not all clones are present; in checked studies, unresolved V genes account for under half, and no reason is known for the remainder. That table supplies the V and J calls and clone size; D and trimming were determined from the DNA. The sample table shows about 190,000 clones, and 70% to 90% are seen once. The top ten clonotypes cover about 1.1% of the sample.

The sequence joins TRBV28 to TRBJ1-1, with 8 central nucleotides matching TRBD1. The sequence was obtained from a man in his thirties or forties with acute or convalescent COVID-19. The material sequenced was peripheral blood. The CDR3 loop reads CASSLVTGVRTEAFF. DNA sequence: TGTGCCAGCAGTTTGGTGACAGGGGTACGCACTGAAGCTTTCTTT. Reference TRBV28 and TRBJ1-1 genes cover what lies past the CDR3, so the full variable domain is DVKVTQSSRYLVKRTGEKVFLECVQDMDHENMFWYRQDPGLGLRLIYFSYDVKMKEKGDIPEGYSVSREKKERFSLILESASTNQTSMYLCASSLVTGVRTEAFFGQGTRLTVV.